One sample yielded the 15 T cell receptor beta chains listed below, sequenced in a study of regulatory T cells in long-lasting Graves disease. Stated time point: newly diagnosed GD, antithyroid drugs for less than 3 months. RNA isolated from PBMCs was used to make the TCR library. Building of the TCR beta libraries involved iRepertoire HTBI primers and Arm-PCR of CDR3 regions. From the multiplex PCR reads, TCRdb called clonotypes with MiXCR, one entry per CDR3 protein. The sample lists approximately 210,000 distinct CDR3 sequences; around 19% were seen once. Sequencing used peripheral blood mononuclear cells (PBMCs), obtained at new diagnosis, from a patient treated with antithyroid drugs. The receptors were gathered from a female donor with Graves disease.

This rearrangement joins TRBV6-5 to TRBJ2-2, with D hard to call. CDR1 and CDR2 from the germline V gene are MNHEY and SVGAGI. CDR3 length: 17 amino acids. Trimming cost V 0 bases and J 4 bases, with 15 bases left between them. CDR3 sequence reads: CASSYSGSSSPTGELFF. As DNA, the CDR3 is TGTGCCAGCAGTTACTCTGGGTCGAGTAGTCCCACCGGGGAGCTGTTTTTT.

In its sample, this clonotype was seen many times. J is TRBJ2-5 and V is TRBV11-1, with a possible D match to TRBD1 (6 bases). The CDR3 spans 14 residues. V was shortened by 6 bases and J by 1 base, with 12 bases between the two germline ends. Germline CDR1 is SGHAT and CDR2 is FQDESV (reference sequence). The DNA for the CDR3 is TGTGCCAGCAGTTTGTGGACAGCCCAAGAGACCCAGTACTTC. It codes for CASSLWTAQETQYF.

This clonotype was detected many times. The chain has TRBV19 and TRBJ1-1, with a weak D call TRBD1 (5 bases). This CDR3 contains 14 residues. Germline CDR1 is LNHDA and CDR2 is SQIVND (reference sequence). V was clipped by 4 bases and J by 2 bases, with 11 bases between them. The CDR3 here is CASSKGEENTEAFF. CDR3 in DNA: TGTGCCAGTAGTAAAGGGGAAGAAAACACTGAAGCTTTCTTT.

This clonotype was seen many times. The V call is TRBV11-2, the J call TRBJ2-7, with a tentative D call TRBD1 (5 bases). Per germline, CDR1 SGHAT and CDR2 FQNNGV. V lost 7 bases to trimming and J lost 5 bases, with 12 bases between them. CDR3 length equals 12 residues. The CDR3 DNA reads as TGTGCCAGCACGTCAGGGTCCGACGAGCAGTACTTC. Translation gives CASTSGSDEQYF. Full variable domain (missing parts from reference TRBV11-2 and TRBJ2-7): EAGVAQSPRYKIIEKRQSVAFWCNPISGHATLYWYQQILGQGPKLLIQFQNNGVVDDSQLPKDRFSAERLKGVDSTLKIQPAKLEDSAVYLCASTSGSDEQYFGPGTRLTVT.

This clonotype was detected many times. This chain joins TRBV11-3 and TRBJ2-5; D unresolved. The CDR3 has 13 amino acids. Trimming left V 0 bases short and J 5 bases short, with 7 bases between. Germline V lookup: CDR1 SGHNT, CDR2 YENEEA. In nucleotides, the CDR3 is TGTGCCAGCAGCTTAGATGAATCCGAGACCCAGTACTTC. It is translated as CASSLDESETQYF. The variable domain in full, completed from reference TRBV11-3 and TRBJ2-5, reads EAGVVQSPRYKIIEKKQPVAFWCNPISGHNTLYWYLQNLGQGPELLIRYENEEAVDDSQLPKDRFSAERLKGVDSTLKIQPAELGDSAVYLCASSLDESETQYFGPGTRLLVL.

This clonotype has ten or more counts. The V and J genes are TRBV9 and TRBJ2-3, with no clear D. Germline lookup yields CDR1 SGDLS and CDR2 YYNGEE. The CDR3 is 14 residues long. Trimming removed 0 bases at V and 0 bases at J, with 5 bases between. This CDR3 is CASSVESSTDTQYF. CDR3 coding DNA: TGTGCCAGCAGCGTAGAGTCCAGCACAGATACGCAGTATTTT.

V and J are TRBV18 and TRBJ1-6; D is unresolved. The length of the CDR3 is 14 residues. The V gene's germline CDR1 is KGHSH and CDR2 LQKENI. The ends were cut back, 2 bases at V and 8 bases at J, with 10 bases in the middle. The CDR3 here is CASSPDSDYSPLHF. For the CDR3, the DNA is TGTGCCAGCTCACCAGACTCGGACTATTCACCCCTCCACTTT. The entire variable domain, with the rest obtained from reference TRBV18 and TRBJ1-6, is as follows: NAGVMQNPRHLVRRRGQEARLRCSPMKGHSHVYWYRQLPEEGLKFMVYLQKENIIDESGMPKERFSAEFPKEGPSILRIQQVVRGDSAAYFCASSPDSDYSPLHFGNGTRLTVT.

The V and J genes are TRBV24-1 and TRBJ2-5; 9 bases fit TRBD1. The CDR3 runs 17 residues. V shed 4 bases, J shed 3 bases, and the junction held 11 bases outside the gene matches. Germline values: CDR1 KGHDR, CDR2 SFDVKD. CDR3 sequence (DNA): TGTGCCACCAGTGACCACCCCGGGACAGGGAACGAAGAGACCCAGTACTTC. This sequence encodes CATSDHPGTGNEETQYF.

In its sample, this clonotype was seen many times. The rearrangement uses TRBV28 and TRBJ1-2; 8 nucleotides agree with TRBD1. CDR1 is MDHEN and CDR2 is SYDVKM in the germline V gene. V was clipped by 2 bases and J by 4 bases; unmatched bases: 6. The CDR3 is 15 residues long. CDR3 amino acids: CASSLLQGAGYGYTF. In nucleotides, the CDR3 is TGTGCCAGCAGTTTACTCCAGGGGGCTGGCTATGGCTACACCTTC.

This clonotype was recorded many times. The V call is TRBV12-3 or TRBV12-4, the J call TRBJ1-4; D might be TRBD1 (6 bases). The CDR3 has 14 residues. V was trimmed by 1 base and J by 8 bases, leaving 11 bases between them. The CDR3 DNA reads TGTGCCAGCAGTTTAGGGCAGGGGTTCGAAAAACTGTTTTTT. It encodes CASSLGQGFEKLFF.

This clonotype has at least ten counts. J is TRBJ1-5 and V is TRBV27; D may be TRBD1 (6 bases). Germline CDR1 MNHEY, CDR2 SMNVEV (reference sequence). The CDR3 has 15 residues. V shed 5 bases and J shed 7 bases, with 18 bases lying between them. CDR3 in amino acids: CASSVGGGFGQPQHF. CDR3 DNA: TGTGCCAGCAGTGTAGGGGGGGGGTTCGGGCAGCCCCAGCATTTT.

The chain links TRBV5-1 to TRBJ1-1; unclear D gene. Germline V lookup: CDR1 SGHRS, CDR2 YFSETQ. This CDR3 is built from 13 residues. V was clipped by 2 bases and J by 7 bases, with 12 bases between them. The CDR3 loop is CASSFSTSYEAFF. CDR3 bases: TGCGCCAGCAGCTTCTCTACAAGTTATGAAGCTTTCTTT. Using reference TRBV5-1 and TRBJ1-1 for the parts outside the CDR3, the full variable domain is KAGVTQTPRYLIKTRGQQVTLSCSPISGHRSVSWYQQTPGQGLQFLFEYFSETQRNKGNFPGRFSGRQFSNSRSEMNVSTLELGDSALYLCASSFSTSYEAFFGQGTRLTVV.

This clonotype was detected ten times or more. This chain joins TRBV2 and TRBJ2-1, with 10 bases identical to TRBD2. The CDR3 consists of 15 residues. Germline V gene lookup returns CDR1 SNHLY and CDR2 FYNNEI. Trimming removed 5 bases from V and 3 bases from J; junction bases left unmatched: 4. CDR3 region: CASSTLAGGYNEQFF. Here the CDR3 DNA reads TGTGCCAGCAGTACCTTAGCGGGAGGCTACAATGAGCAGTTCTTC.

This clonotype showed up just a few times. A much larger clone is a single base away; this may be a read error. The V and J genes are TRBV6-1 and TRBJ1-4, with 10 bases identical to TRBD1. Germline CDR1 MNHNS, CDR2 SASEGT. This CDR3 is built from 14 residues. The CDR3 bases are TGTGCCAGCAGTGAAAGGACAGGGGGTGAAAAACTGCTTTTT. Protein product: CASSERTGGEKLLF.

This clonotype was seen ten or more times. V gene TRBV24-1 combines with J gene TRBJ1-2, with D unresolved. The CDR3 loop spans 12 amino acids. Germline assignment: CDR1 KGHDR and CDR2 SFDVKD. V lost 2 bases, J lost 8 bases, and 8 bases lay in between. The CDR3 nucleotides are TGTGCCACCAGTGATTGGCGACGCGGCTACACCTTC. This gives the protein CATSDWRRGYTF.